These 6 T cell receptor beta chains were all obtained from the same sample, sequenced in a study of T cells in Graves' hyperthyroidism and ophthalmopathy. TCR beta CDR3 region amplification was performed from RNA transcripts. Carried out on the TCR CDR3, a first-round RT-PCR used the HTBI primer set. TCRdb reanalysed the multiplex PCR reads using MiXCR and keeps one entry per CDR3 protein. The sample records a few hundred thousand distinct CDR3 sequences, more than 15% being singletons. Material: blood. These receptor sequences come from a woman under 30 with Graves' hyperthyroidism.

The chain recombines TRBV9 with TRBJ2-2; D call uncertain. CDR1 is SGDLS and CDR2 is YYNGEE in the germline V gene. The CDR3 spans 15 residues. The germline V and J ends were trimmed by 0 bases and 0 bases, with 6 bases remaining between them. Here the CDR3 DNA reads TGTGCCAGCAGCGTAGCGATGGCGAACACCGGGGAGCTGTTTTTT. Protein product: CASSVAMANTGELFF.

The rearrangement joins TRBV19 to TRBJ1-1, with TRBD1 matching over 7 bases. CDR1 and CDR2 from the germline V gene are LNHDA and SQIVND (reference sequence). The CDR3 length is 14 residues. The V segment lost 6 bases and the J segment 0 bases; nucleotides outside the gene matches: 4. For the CDR3, the DNA is TGTGCCAGTAGGAGGGGACAGATGAACACTGAAGCTTTCTTT. Its translation is CASRRGQMNTEAFF. The full variable domain, rest sourced from reference TRBV19 and TRBJ1-1, is DGGITQSPKYLFRKEGQNVTLSCEQNLNHDAMYWYRQDPGQGLRLIYYSQIVNDFQKGDIAEGYSVSREKKESFPLTVTSAQKNPTAFYLCASRRGQMNTEAFFGQGTRLTVV.

The chain couples TRBV29-1 to TRBJ2-7; D gene unclear. With 4 bases removed from V and 7 bases from J, the gap between germline ends came to 11 bases. Germline V gene data show CDR1 as SQVTM and CDR2 as ANQGSEA. The CDR3 totals 11 residues. The CDR3 loop is CSVGRAGEQYF. CDR3 bases: TGCAGCGTTGGAAGGGCCGGGGAGCAGTACTTC.

This clonotype has at least ten counts. The chain joins TRBV18 to TRBJ2-7; weak D call: TRBD2 (5 bases). The V gene's germline CDR1 is KGHSH and CDR2 LQKENI. CDR3 size: 13 residues. V dropped 3 bases and J dropped 2 bases, with 8 bases sitting between them. The CDR3 loop is CASSPTGAYEQYF. CDR3 sequence (DNA): TGTGCCAGCTCACCTACCGGGGCCTACGAGCAGTACTTC.

This clonotype was observed many times. The chain uses TRBV6-5 and TRBJ1-5, with a possible D match to TRBD1 (5 bases). The CDR3 has 15 amino acids. V lost 0 bases and J 9 bases, leaving 15 bases between the germline ends. Germline V gene data show CDR1 as MNHEY and CDR2 as SVGAGI. Written as DNA, the CDR3 is TGTGCCAGCAGTTACTCGTTCGGGGGATCATGGCCCCAGCATTTT. It yields the protein CASSYSFGGSWPQHF.

The V and J genes are TRBV12-5 and TRBJ2-7; 8 bases map to TRBD1. V shed 4 bases and J 0 bases; nucleotides not matched to a gene: 8. Germline CDR1 LGHNT, CDR2 FRNRAP. The CDR3 is made up of 16 amino acids. CDR3 sequence: CASGSGQVQSSYEQYF. The CDR3 nucleotides read TGTGCTAGTGGTTCGGGACAGGTTCAGAGCTCCTACGAGCAGTACTTC.